This TCR beta chain was captured by sequencing in a study of neurological immune-mediated disorders. From 2 million PBMCs stored at -80 C, the unsorted libraries were generated. The CDR3 totals 16 residues. The V gene's germline CDR1 is LNHNV and CDR2 YYDKDF (reference sequence). The V end lost 0 bases, the J end lost 1 base, and 9 bases lay between the germline ends. In its sample, this clonotype is medium-sized. Using its own MiXCR run on the 5' RACE reads, TCRdb lists one record per CDR3 protein. The sample lists about 43,000 distinct CDR3 sequences, about an eighth occurring once. The sequencing sample was made of PBMCs. This TCR was sampled from a female donor in good health. The V and J genes are TRBV15 and TRBJ2-2, with D hard to call. The CDR3 DNA reads as TGTGCCACCAGCAGAGAGGCGGTCCAGAACACCGGGGAGCTGTTTTTT. Protein product: CATSREAVQNTGELFF. Combining the CDR3 with reference TRBV15 and TRBJ2-2 gives the whole variable domain DAMVIQNPRYQVTQFGKPVTLSCSQTLNHNVMYWYQQKSSQAPKLLFHYYDKDFNNEADTPDNFQSRRPNTSFCFLDIRSPGLGDTAMYLCATSREAVQNTGELFFGEGSRLTVL.